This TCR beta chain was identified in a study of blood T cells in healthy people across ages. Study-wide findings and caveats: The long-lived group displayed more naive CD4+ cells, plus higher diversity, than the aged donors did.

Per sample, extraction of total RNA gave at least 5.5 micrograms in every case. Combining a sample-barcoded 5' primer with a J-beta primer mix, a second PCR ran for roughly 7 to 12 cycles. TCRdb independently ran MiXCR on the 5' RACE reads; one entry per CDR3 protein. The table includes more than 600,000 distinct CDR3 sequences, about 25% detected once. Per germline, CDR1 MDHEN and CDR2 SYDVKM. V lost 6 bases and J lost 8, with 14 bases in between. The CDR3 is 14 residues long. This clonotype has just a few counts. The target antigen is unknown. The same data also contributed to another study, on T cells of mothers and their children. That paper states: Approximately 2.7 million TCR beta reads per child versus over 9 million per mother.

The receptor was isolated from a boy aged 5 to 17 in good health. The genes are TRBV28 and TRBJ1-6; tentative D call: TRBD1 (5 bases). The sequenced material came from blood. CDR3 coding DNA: TGTGCCAGCAGCCTAGACAGATCTTATTCACCCCTCCACTTT. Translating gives CASSLDRSYSPLHF.